This T cell receptor beta chain derives from a study of T cell clones after liver transplantation. Profiling relied on immunoSEQ multiplex PCR, and the TCRdb table lists in-frame clones only, not all of them. Altogether tens of thousands of clones are present, 70% to 80% being singletons, with the ten largest covering over 12%. Germline CDR1 reads SEHNR; CDR2 reads FQNEAQ (reference sequence). The V gene lost 5 bases and the J gene lost 5 bases, with 7 bases spanning the gap. The CDR3 has 12 residues. V gene TRBV7-9 combines with J gene TRBJ1-5, with D unresolved. This sequence originates from a human donor who received a liver transplant. Sequenced here: CD4+ T cells from blood, sampled before liver transplant. CDR3: CASSQDHQPQHF. The CDR3, as DNA: TGTGCCAGCAGCCAGGATCATCAGCCCCAGCATTTT.